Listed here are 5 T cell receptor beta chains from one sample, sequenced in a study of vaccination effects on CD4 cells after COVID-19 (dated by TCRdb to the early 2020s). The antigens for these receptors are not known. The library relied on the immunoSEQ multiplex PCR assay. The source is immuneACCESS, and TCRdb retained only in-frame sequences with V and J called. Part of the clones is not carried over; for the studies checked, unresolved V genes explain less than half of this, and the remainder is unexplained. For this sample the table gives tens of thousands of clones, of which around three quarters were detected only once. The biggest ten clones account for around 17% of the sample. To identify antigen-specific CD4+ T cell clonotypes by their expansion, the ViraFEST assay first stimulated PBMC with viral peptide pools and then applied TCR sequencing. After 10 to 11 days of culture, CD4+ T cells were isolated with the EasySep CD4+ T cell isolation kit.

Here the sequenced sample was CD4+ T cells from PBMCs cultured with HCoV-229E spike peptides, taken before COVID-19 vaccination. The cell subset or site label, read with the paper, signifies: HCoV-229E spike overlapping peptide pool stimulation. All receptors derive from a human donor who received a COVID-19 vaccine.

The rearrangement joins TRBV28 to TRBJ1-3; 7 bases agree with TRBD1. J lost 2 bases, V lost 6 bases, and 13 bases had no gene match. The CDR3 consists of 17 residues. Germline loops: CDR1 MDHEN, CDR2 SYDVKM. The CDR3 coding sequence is TGTGCCAGCAGACGCCACCCCGGGACAGCGACTGGAAACACCATATATTTT. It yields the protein CASRRHPGTATGNTIYF.

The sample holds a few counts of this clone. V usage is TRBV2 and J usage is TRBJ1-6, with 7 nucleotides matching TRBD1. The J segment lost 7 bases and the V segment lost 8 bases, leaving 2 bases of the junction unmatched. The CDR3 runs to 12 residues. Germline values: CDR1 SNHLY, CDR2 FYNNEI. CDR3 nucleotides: TGTGCCAGCGACAGGGAGAATTCACCCCTCCACTTT. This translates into CASDRENSPLHF.

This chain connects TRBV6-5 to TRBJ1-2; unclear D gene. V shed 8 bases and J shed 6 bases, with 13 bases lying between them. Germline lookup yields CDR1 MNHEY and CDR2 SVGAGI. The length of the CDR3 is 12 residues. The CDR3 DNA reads TGTGCCAGCCTTTCCCTTGGAGATGGCTACACCTTC. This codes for CASLSLGDGYTF.

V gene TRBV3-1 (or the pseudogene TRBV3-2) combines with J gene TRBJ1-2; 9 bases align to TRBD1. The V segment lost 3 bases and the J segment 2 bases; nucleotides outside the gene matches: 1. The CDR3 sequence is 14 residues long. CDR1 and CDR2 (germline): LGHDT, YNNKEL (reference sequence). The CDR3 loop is CASSQGTGNYGYTF. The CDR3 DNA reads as TGTGCCAGCAGCCAGGGGACAGGGAACTATGGCTACACCTTC.

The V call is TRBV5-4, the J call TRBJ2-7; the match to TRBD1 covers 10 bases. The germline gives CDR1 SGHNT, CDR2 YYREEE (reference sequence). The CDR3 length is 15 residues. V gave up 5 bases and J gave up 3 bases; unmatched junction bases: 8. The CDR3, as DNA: TGTGCCAGCAGTCCCGGGACAGGGGTTTTCTACGAGCAGTACTTC. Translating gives CASSPGTGVFYEQYF. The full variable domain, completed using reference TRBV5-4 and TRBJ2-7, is ETGVTQSPTHLIKTRGQQVTLRCSSQSGHNTVSWYQQALGQGPQFIFQYYREEENGRGNFPPRFSGLQFPNYSSELNVNALELDDSALYLCASSPGTGVFYEQYFGPGTRLTVT.